A single count supports the clone carrying this T cell receptor beta chain. Its specificity is unknown. Healthy bone marrow donors formed the donor group. Researchers ran the PCR with 60 Vbeta and 13 Jbeta primers. Produced via immunoSEQ multiplex PCR; TCRdb's table is partial and in-frame only. Here the sample spans about 130,000 clones, 74% being singletons. This sample was included in a study of cytomegalovirus exposure and HLA in healthy donors. Whole-study findings and limits: The study put about 180 TCR beta chains on its list as cytomegalovirus-associated. Highly shared sequence variants in one cluster were likely a sequencing artifact.

This TCR came from a man aged 18 to 30 in good health and CMV-seropositive. Sequences were obtained from PBMCs.

CDR3 loop: CASSPQLGGEKLFF. CDR3 in DNA: TGTGCCAGCAGCCCACAGTTAGGTGGTGAAAAACTGTTTTTT. V is TRBV7-2 and J is TRBJ1-4, with unresolved D. The CDR3 spans 14 residues. Germline CDR1 reads SGHTA; CDR2 reads FQGNSA. V was shortened by 5 bases and J by 7 bases, with 14 bases between the two germline ends.